This T cell receptor (beta chain) was recorded in a study of shared clonotypes between healthy human individuals. In the study overall: The study drew on a couple of women and three men aged 18 to 49 as donors.

The CDR3 has 15 amino acids. Trimming cost V 3 bases and J 3 bases; bases outside gene matches: 7. CDR1 is SGHRS, CDR2 YFSETQ, per germline. For each subset, genomic DNA was distributed in equal portions over several immunoSEQ plates. Repertoires were generated with immunoSEQ multiplex PCR, while TCRdb's copy carries only in-frame clones and drops some. This table holds some 530,000 clones, around four fifths found once. Donation came from healthy HIV-negative adults that had no recent acute infections or vaccinations. The chain employs TRBV5-1 and TRBJ1-1; 8 bases are shared with TRBD1. This receptor was taken from a woman aged 40 to 49 in good health. Some clones in this sample may be carry-over from other donors' samples. Material: PBMCs. CDR3 coding DNA: TGCGCCAGCAGCTATCTCCAGGGGGCGGACACTGAAGCTTTCTTT. Its translation is CASSYLQGADTEAFF.